The source of this TCR beta chain is a study of cytomegalovirus exposure and HLA in healthy donors (dated by TCRdb to about 2017). As for the study more broadly: According to an earlier analysis of 587 of the donors, 150 million to 200 million T cells yielded roughly 110 million unique TCR beta sequences and about 300 Gb of sequence data. Approximately 310 gigabases of sequencing data and around 87 million unique TCR sequences were included in an early release covering roughly 600 HLA-typed donors. Of the 398 genotyped donors, over 80% were placed in the genetic ancestry cluster associated with self-reported Caucasian donors. The aim of the study was to test whether cataloging public T cell receptors could identify signatures of past pathogen exposure. Using immunosequencing, the study profiled T cell repertoires from about 620 subjects and related those repertoires to cytomegalovirus serostatus. Besides the first cohort of 666 subjects, a separate validation cohort made up of roughly 120 different subjects was used. To predict cytomegalovirus infection status, the study combined high-throughput TCR immunosequencing, statistical association of individual TCRs with disease status, and machine learning. A later analysis re-analyzed previously published TCR beta repertoires from 500 to 700 donors and added high-resolution HLA genotyping to study TCR occurrence patterns. In the later analysis, no new phenotypic data were used to find candidate immune exposures; instead, reliance was placed on TCR beta sequences and their occurrence across donors. An earlier analysis of around 580 of the donors used high-throughput TCR beta sequencing to judge whether each TCR beta V gene segment behaved as functional or pseudogenic. Alongside the repertoire data, information on donor age, sex, ethnicity and CMV serostatus was compiled. A later genetic analysis took genome-wide SNP genotypes for about 60% of the roughly 670 donors and used that subset as a discovery cohort. Every repertoire in the discovery cohort had been generated on one and the same sequencing platform. HLA typing covered class I and class II loci at four-digit resolution. The number of donors typed differed by locus, with about 629-630 for A, B, C, DRB1 and DQB1, around 520 for DQA1, some 570 for DPA1, and around 430 for DPB1. Because of strong linkage in the cohort, four or five DR-DQ haplotypes were treated as single units for association and clustering. On average, about 240,000 unique TCR beta nucleotide sequences were sequenced per donor among some 430 genotyped donors of the cohort, with roughly 18% of those sequences being non-productive. The study at large found these results: In a later analysis, some 17,000 TCR beta sequences were associated with specific HLA alleles at a false discovery rate of 0.05. According to the authors, the approach could potentially be generalized to other disease states and immunological phenotypes. In an earlier analysis of some 500 of the donors, most TCR beta V segments appeared in productive rearrangements about 87% or about 30% of the time, broadly matching IMGT annotations. Correlated functional status among segregating V segments might reflect linkage disequilibrium, but an unknown experimental factor could not be ruled out. An association between a missense DCLRE1C variant and V-gene and J-gene trimming of TCR beta chains was found in a later genetic analysis and replicated in an independent cohort. Several of the top co-occurrence clusters appeared to be linked to parvovirus B19, influenza, CMV and Epstein-Barr virus, according to a later analysis. The earlier analysis of fewer than 750 of the donors excluded 15 to 20 rarely observed V segments, including chromosome 9 orphons, because counts were too low. Across donors, most TCR sequences were observed very rarely, whereas some public TCRs were present in many individuals. Because some donors lacked HLA typing at each locus, the association tests relied only on the typed subset. CMV serostatus was the only immune exposure information available for the cohort. A cluster of highly shared sequence variants was judged likely to represent a technical artifact of the sequencing pipeline. In a later genetic analysis, fewer N-insertions in productive TCRs were reported among donors in an Asian-associated ancestry cluster than the roughly 700-donor mean. In both the original and validation cohorts, the classifier was reported to diagnose cytomegalovirus status with high specificity and sensitivity. A further reported finding was that TCR beta sequences accurately predicted the HLA-A and HLA-B alleles for most subjects in the first cohort. Sequencing depth was assumed to be roughly uniform across donors in the presence/absence analyses, though that assumption may not hold. When HLA alleles, especially DR and DQ, strongly co-occurred, attributing TCR associations to individual alleles was difficult. Most CMV-associated TCR beta chains appeared to be HLA-restricted in a later analysis, and the HLA associations seemed to be driven largely by CMV exposure. In a later analysis, the rate of TCR association differed among HLA loci, with DRB1 alleles having the most associated TCRs and HLA-C alleles having the fewest. The study listed over 150 TCR beta chains as associated with cytomegalovirus. A few of the identified cytomegalovirus-associated TCR beta chains were confirmed in vitro to be specific for cytomegalovirus antigens. In a later analysis, HLA-associated TCR beta chains showed more clonal expansion and lower generation probabilities than non-associated chains that were equally common. The cohort was sequenced for TCR beta chains only, and without alpha or paired-chain data the features that could be detected were limited.

In the case of this clone: Its binding antigen is unknown.

The cohort comprised 710 or so healthy bone marrow donors. All cohort members were sampled while nominally healthy, although unrecorded immune exposures were likely present. The donor was CMV seropositive and belonged to the group of a few hundred seropositive cohort members. Each donor provided a peripheral blood sample, and peripheral blood mononuclear cells were used for TCR beta sequencing. The Qiagen DNeasy Blood Extraction Kit was used to extract genomic DNA from the blood cell samples. Receptors were amplified or captured by the immunoSEQ multiplex PCR assay. For the multiplex PCR, a mixture combining 60 forward primers for TCR Vbeta segments and 13 reverse primers for TCR Jbeta segments was used. Amplification of the CDR3 region of rearranged TCR beta genes was performed with a multiplex PCR assay on genomic DNA. Amplified TCR beta libraries were sequenced as 87-base-pair reads on the Illumina HiSeq System. Processing in the source paper ran as follows. Across the 666 repertoires, a later analysis counted approximately 83 million unique TCR beta chains, around 11 million of which were shared by at least two donors. A nearest-neighbor algorithm error-corrected the raw reads and collapsed the reads into unique sequences, merging closely related sequences to remove PCR and sequencing errors. V, D and J gene segments were assigned by aligning CDR3 sequences to IMGT reference sequences. For a sequence to be retained, a match of at least six nucleotides was required to both a V gene segment and a J gene segment. Rearrangements were called productive when the CDR3 lacked stop codons and stayed in frame with V and J; all others were non-productive. CDR3 was defined according to IMGT convention as the region running from the second conserved V-encoded cysteine to the conserved J-encoded phenylalanine. In an earlier analysis of roughly 580 of the donors, sequences lacking an unambiguous match to a single V gene segment were excluded. In an earlier analysis of some 590 of the donors, a V segment was called functional when productive rearrangements were above 56.7%, and segregating when the standard deviation between donors exceeded 5%. A statistical classification framework was built for diagnosing cytomegalovirus status from the catalog of TCR beta chain sequences. A later analysis assigned V and J genes by comparing TCR nucleotide sequences with IMGT/GENE-DB human TR gene sequences. A later analysis assigned CDR3 sequences and most-parsimonious VDJ recombination scenarios with the TCRdist pipeline. A later analysis defined each TCR beta chain by its CDR3 amino acid sequence plus V-gene family, and excluded reads lacking a unique V-gene family. As a way to deal with suspected cross-contamination and a sequencing artifact, a later analysis dropped 450 to 700 nucleotide sequences that were highly shared and had low generation probability. For each public chain, a later analysis derived a clonal expansion index from normalized ranks of inferred template counts within each repertoire. A later analysis computed generation probabilities with a VDJ recombination model fitted to out-of-frame rearrangements, and checked the results against IGoR. A later analysis scored TCR-TCR, TCR-HLA and TCR-CMV co-occurrence with hypergeometric tests, applying a repertoire-size bias correction to TCR pairs. In a later analysis, false discovery rates were estimated by permuting HLA or CMV assignments 20 times. A later analysis grouped co-occurring TCRs with DBSCAN, adding TCRdist sequence similarity when clustering within HLA-allele-positive subsets. Repertoires with fewer than 30,000 or more than 120,000 public chains were left out of co-occurrence clustering, as were about 5 repertoires with anomalous nucleotide sharing. TCRdb provides this immuneACCESS table in a form limited to in-frame rearrangements. Some clones are lacking; in checked studies, under half of them reflect an unresolved V gene, and why the rest are absent is not known. The DNA gave D and trimming, while V, J and clone size come from that table. The table for this sample lists about 88,000 clones. 5% to 6.5% of the sample lies in the top ten.

The receptor's source is a girl aged 10 to 17 in good health and CMV-seropositive. Input material: PBMCs.

The CDR3: CAWSLGQGKNSPLHF. The DNA is TGTGCCTGGAGCCTCGGACAGGGCAAGAATTCACCCCTCCACTTT. This sequence uses TRBV30 and TRBJ1-6; 8 middle bases align to TRBD1. At the junction V is shortened by 3 bases and J by 7 bases; bases outside the gene matches: 8. Counted from cysteine to phenylalanine, this CDR3 has 15 amino acids. The retained sequence is limited to the CDR3, 45 bases, with the frame set at the first base. According to the germline V gene (reference sequence), CDR1 reads GTSNPN and CDR2 reads SVGIG.